Described below is a single T cell receptor (beta chain) sequence and its context. Authors' analysis steps: Amplifying reference gene primers gave estimates of nucleated cell counts. The repertoire was sequenced with immunoSEQ multiplex PCR; TCRdb's copy has only in-frame clones and lacks some. That table is the source of V, J and clone size, and D and trimming were worked out from the DNA. The data hold about 68,000 clones, with over 75% observed a single time. Germline CDR1 reads MGHRA; CDR2 reads YSYEKL. CDR3 size: 18 residues. Trimming took off 4 bases at V and 2 bases at J, with 24 bases between the two ends. This sample was taken from a study of blood T cell repertoires in COVID-19. Study as a whole: The United States, Italy and Spain supplied acute and convalescent COVID-19 samples. PBMCs, B-cell-depleted T cells, or T cells were the source of the cDNA or gDNA that made up the material.

This clonotype was obtained from a man between 45 and 60 years old with acute or convalescent COVID-19. Material for sequencing was peripheral blood. The chain combines TRBV4-1 with TRBJ2-7; tentative D call: TRBD2 (5 bases). The CDR3 loop reads CASSLKMAAAGRAYEQYF. The CDR3 DNA sequence: TGCGCCAGCAGCCTTAAGATGGCGGCGGCGGGCAGAGCCTACGAGCAGTACTTC.